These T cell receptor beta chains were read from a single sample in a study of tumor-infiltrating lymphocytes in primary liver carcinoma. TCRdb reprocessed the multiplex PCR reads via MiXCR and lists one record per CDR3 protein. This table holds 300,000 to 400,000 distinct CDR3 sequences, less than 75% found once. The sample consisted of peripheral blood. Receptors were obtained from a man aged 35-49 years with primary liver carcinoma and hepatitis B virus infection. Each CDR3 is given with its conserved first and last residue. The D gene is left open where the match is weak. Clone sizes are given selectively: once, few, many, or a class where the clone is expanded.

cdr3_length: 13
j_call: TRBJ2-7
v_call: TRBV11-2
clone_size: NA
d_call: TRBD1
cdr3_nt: TGTGCCAATAGCCAAGACAGGGGTAGGGAGCAGTACTTC
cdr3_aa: CANSQDRGREQYF

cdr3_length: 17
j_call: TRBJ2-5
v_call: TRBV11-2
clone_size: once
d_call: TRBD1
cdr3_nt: TGTGCCAGCAGCCTAGATTTCCCGGGACAGGCAGGAGAGACCCAGTACTTC
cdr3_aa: CASSLDFPGQAGETQYF

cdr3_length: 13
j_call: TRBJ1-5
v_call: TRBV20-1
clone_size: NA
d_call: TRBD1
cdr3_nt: TGCAGTGCTAGACTTCAGGGGGCGCAGCCCCAGCATTTT
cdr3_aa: CSARLQGAQPQHF

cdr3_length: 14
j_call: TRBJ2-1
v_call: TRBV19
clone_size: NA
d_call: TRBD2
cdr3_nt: TGTGCCAGTAGTATAGGAGGGAGGGCCCATGAGCAGTTCTTC
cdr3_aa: CASSIGGRAHEQFF

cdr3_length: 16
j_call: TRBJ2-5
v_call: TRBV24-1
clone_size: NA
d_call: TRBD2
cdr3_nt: TGTGCCACCAGTGACACCGGGACTAGCGCCCAAGAGACCCAGTACTTC
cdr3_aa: CATSDTGTSAQETQYF

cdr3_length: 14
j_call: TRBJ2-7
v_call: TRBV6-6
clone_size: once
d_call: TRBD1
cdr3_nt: TGTGCCAGAAGTTTACAGGGGGCCTTCTACGAGCAGTACTTC
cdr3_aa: CARSLQGAFYEQYF

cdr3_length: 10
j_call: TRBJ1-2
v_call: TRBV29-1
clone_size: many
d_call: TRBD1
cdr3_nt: TGCAGCGTTGGGACAGGTTTTAGCACCTTC
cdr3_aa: CSVGTGFSTF

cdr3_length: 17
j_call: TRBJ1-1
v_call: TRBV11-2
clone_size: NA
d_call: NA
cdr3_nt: TGTGCCGGCAGCTTATACCCCCCGGCAGCTACGAACACTGAAGCTTTCTTT
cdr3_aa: CAGSLYPPAATNTEAFF

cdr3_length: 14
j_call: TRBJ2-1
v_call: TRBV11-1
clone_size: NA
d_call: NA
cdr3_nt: TGTGCCGGCAGCTCTGGGCCGGCAAACAATGAGCAGTCCTTT
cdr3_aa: CAGSSGPANNEQSF

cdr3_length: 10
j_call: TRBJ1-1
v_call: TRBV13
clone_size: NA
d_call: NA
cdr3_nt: TGTGCCAGCAGCACCTCAGGGGCTTTCTTT
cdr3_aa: CASSTSGAFF

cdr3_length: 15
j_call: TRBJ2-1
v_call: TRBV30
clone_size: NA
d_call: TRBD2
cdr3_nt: TGTGCCTGGAGTGTACCGGCTAGCGGAGACAATGAGCAGTTCTTC
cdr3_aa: CAWSVPASGDNEQFF

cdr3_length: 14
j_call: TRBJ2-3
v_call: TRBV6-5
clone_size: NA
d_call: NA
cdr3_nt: TGTGCCAACTGTCTGGGACTGGGTCAAGATACGCAGTATTTT
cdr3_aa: CANCLGLGQDTQYF

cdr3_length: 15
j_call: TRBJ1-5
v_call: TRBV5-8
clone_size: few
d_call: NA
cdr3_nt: TGTGCCAGCAGCGACGGGCGATTCCAAGGACAGCCCCAGCATTTT
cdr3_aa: CASSDGRFQGQPQHF

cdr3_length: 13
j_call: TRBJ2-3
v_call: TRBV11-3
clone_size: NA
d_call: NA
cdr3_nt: TGTGTCCGCAGTCGACAGGTGGGGGATACGCAGTATTTT
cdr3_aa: CVRSRQVGDTQYF

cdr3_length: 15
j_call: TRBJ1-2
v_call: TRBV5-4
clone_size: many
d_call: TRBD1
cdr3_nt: TGTGCCAGCAGCTTCCCGGACAGGGAGACCTATGGCTACACCTTC
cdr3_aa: CASSFPDRETYGYTF

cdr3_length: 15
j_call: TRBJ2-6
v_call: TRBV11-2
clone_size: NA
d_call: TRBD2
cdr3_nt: TGTGCCAGTGGTTTCAGCGGGAGCTGGGCCAACGTCCTGACTTTC
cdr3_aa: CASGFSGSWANVLTF

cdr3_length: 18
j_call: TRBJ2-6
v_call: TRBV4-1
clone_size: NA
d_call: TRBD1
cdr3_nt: TGCGCCAGCAGCCAGCTCCCGGGACAGGGAACCGGGGCCAACGTCCTGACTTTC
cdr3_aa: CASSQLPGQGTGANVLTF

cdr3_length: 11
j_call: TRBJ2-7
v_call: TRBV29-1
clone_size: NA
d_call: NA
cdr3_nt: TGCAGCGGAGGGGATGTCAACGAGCAGTACTTC
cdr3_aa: CSGGDVNEQYF

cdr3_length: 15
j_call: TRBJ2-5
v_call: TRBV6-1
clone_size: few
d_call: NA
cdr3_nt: TGTGCCAGCAGTGAATTTACTAGGCCCCAAGAGACCCAGTACTTC
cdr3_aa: CASSEFTRPQETQYF

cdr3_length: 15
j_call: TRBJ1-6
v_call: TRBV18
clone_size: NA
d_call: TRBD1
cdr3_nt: TGTGCCAGCTCACCTCTCGACAGGGGAAGTTCACCCCTCCACTTT
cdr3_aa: CASSPLDRGSSPLHF

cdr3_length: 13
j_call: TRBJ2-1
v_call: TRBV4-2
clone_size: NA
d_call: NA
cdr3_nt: TGTGCCAGCAGCGCAGCGCGGGACTATGAGCAGTTCTTC
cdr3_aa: CASSAARDYEQFF

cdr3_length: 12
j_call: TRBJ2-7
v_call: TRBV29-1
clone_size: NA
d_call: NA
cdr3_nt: TGTAGCGTTGGAACCGCCGTCAGCGAGCAGTACTTC
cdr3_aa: CSVGTAVSEQYF

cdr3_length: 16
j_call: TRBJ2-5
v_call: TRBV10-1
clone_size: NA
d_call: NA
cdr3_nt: TGCGCCAGCAGTGAGTCGGGGACTCCACTTCAAGAGACCCAGTACTTC
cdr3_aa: CASSESGTPLQETQYF

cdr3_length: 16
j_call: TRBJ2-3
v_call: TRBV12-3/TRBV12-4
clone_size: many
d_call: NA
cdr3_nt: TGTGCCAGCAGTTTATTAGGAGCCTCTAGCACAGATACGCAGTATTTT
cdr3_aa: CASSLLGASSTDTQYF

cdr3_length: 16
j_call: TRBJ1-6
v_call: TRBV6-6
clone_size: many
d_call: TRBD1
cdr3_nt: TGTGCCAGCAGTTACTCCCCGCAGGGGGTAGATTCACCCCTCCACTTT
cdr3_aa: CASSYSPQGVDSPLHF

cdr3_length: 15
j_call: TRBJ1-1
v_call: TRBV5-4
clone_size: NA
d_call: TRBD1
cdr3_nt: TGTGCCAGCAGCTTGGGACAGGGAGGGAGCACTGAAGCTTTCTTT
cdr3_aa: CASSLGQGGSTEAFF

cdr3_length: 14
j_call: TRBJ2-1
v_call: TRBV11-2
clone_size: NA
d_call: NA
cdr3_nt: TGTGCCAGCAACTTAGATCGGGGCCGGGGTGAGCAGTTCTTC
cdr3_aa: CASNLDRGRGEQFF

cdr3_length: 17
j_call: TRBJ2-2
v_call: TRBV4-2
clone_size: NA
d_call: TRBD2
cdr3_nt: TGTGCCAACAGCCGCCACACCGGGACTAGCGACACCGGGGAGCTGTTTTTT
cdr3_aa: CANSRHTGTSDTGELFF

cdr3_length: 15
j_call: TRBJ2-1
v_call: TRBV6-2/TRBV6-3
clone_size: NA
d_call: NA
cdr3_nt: TGTGCCACCAGTTACCGTGACAGATCCTACAATGAGCAGTTCTTC
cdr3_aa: CATSYRDRSYNEQFF

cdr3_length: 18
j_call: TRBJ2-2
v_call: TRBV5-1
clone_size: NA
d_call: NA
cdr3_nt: TGCGCCAGCAGCCTAGATCCCGGGACGGCTTTAGGCACCGGGGAGCTGTTTTTT
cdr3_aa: CASSLDPGTALGTGELFF

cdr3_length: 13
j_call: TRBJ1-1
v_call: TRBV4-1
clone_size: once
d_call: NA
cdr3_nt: TGCGCCAGCAGCTATCCCCTGAACACTGAAGCTTTCTTC
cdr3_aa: CASSYPLNTEAFF

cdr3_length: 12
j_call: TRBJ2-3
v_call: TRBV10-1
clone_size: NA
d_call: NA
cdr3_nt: TGCGCCAGCAGCCGGGGCAGCTCTCAGCAGTATTTT
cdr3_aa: CASSRGSSQQYF

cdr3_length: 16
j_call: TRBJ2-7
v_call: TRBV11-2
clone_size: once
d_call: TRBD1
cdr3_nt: TGTGCCAGCAGCGTAGGCCCGAGGACAGGGGACTACGGGCAGTACTTC
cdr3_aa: CASSVGPRTGDYGQYF

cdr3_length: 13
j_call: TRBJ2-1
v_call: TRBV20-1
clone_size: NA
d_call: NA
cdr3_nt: TGTAGTGCCTTTTGGCCAGCGGTCAATGAGCAGTTCTTC
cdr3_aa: CSAFWPAVNEQFF

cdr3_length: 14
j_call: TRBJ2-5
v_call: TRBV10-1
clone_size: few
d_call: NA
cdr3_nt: TGCGCCAGCAGTGAATTAAGGGGGTTAGAGACCCAGTACTTC
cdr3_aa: CASSELRGLETQYF

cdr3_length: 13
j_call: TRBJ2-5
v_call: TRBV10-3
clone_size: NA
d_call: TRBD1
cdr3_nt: TGTGTCATCAGTGAAAGACAGGGCGAGACCCAGTACTTC
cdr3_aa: CVISERQGETQYF

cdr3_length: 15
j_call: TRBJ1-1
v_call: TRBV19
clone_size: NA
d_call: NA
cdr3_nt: TGTGCCAGTAGTATAGATCCCTCTCGGGACACTGAAGCTTTCTTT
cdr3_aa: CASSIDPSRDTEAFF

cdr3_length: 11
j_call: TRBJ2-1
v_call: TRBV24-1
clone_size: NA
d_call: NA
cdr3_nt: TGTGCCACCAGTGATTCGGCCGAGCAGTTCTTC
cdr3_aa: CATSDSAEQFF

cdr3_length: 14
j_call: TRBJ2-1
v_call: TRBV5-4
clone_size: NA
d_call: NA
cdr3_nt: TGTGCCAGCAGCTTGGTTCCAGTGGGGCATGAGCAGTTCTTC
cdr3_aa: CASSLVPVGHEQFF

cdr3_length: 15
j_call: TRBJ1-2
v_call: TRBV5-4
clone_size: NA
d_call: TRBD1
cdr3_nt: TGTGCCAGCAGCCCAACAGGGGTCGGAGCTTATAGCTACATCTTC
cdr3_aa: CASSPTGVGAYSYIF

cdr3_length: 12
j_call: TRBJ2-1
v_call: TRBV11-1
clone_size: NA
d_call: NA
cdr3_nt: TGTGCCAGCAGCTTAGATGTGGGTGAGCAGTTATTC
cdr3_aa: CASSLDVGEQLF

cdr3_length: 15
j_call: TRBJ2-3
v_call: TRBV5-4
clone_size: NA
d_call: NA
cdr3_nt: TGTGCCAGCAGCTTGTTGGGGGTGGAAGGCGATACGCAGTATTTT
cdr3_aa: CASSLLGVEGDTQYF